These 21 T cell receptor beta chains were all obtained from the same sample, sequenced in a study of blood T cells in healthy people across ages. A second PCR of 7 to 11 cycles used a sample-barcoded 5' primer and a J-beta primer mix. From the 5' RACE reads, TCRdb called clonotypes with MiXCR, one entry per CDR3 protein. The sample includes about 1 million distinct CDR3 sequences, 20% to 25% of them seen just once. These data were also reused for a study on T cells of mothers and their children.

Sequencing input: blood. The receptor set was obtained from a girl under 10 years old in good health.

V usage is TRBV7-8 and J usage is TRBJ1-4, with 11 bases identical to TRBD1. Germline lookup yields CDR1 SGHVS and CDR2 FQNEAQ. The CDR3 runs 13 residues. The ends lost 8 bases at V and 11 bases at J; junction bases unmatched: 7. This CDR3 is CASGPGQGEKLFF. CDR3 in DNA: TGTGCCAGCGGTCCGGGACAGGGGGAGAAACTGTTTTTT. The complete variable domain, with remaining parts taken from reference TRBV7-8 and TRBJ1-4, reads GAGVSQSPRYKVAKRGQDVALRCDPISGHVSLFWYQQALGQGPEFLTYFQNEAQLDKSGLPSDRFFAERPEGSVSTLKIQRTQQEDSAVYLCASGPGQGEKLFFGSGTQLSVL.

The chain employs TRBV20-1 and TRBJ2-5, with D perhaps matching TRBD2 (5 bases). Germline V gene sequence: CDR1 DFQATT, CDR2 SNEGSKA (reference sequence). V lost 3 bases and J 5 bases, leaving 10 bases between the germline ends. The CDR3 covers 12 residues. The DNA of the CDR3 is TGCAGTGCTAGCCGGGGAGATGAGACCCAGTACTTC. Translating it yields CSASRGDETQYF.

The rearrangement uses TRBV27 and TRBJ1-4; tentatively, D is TRBD1 (5 bases). Germline loops: CDR1 MNHEY, CDR2 SMNVEV (reference sequence). This CDR3 comprises 13 residues. Trimming took 5 bases from V and 7 from J, leaving 11 bases between them. CDR3: CASSPRDGEKLFF. The CDR3 bases are TGTGCCAGCAGTCCCCGGGACGGTGAAAAACTGTTTTTT.

The J gene is TRBJ2-2, the V gene TRBV7-3, with D hard to call. The V end was cut by 3 bases, the J end by 0 bases, with 11 bases between. In germline, CDR1 is SGHTA, CDR2 FQGTGA. The CDR3 consists of 16 residues. The CDR3 DNA reads as TGTGCCAGCAGCTTTCAAAGGGTAACGAACACCGGGGAGCTGTTTTTT. It specifies CASSFQRVTNTGELFF. Based on the CDR3 plus reference TRBV7-3 and TRBJ2-2, the full variable domain is GAGVSQTPSNKVTEKGKYVELRCDPISGHTALYWYRQSLGQGPEFLIYFQGTGAADDSGLPNDRFFAVRPEGSVSTLKIQRTERGDSAVYLCASSFQRVTNTGELFFGEGSRLTVL.

This clonotype was observed a handful of times. The rearrangement joins TRBV12-3 or TRBV12-4 to TRBJ1-1; D not certain. The CDR3 runs to 15 residues. The V and J ends lost 1 base and 1 base respectively, with 10 bases between them. CDR3 coding DNA: TGTGCCAGCAGTTTAGGGTCCGGGTGGAACACTGAAGCTTTCTTT. Protein product: CASSLGSGWNTEAFF.

The chain has TRBV14 and TRBJ2-7; 10 bases match TRBD1. Trimming cost V 4 bases and J 6 bases; bases outside gene matches: 12. Germline CDR1 and CDR2: SGHDN and FVKESK. The CDR3 extends over 16 amino acids. CDR3 DNA: TGTGCCAGCAGCCTCGGCCCCGGGACAGGGGCAATCGAGCAGTACTTC. Amino acids: CASSLGPGTGAIEQYF. Using reference TRBV14 and TRBJ2-7 for the parts outside the CDR3, the full variable domain is EAGVTQFPSHSVIEKGQTVTLRCDPISGHDNLYWYRRVMGKEIKFLLHFVKESKQDESGMPNNRFLAERTGGTYSTLKVQPAELEDSGVYFCASSLGPGTGAIEQYFGPGTRLTVT.

This clonotype was counted ten times or more. The chain combines TRBV28 with TRBJ2-5, with D perhaps TRBD2 (6 bases). The germline V gene has CDR1 MDHEN and CDR2 SYDVKM. Trimming took 6 bases from V and 2 from J, leaving 13 bases between them. The CDR3 loop spans 14 amino acids. CDR3 in amino acids: CASSRTGTQETQYF. The CDR3, as DNA: TGTGCCAGCAGCCGAACCGGGACTCAAGAGACCCAGTACTTC.

This clonotype was seen only a few times. This sequence joins TRBV13 and TRBJ2-5, with D unclear. Trimming cost V 6 bases and J 2 bases, with 13 bases left between them. This CDR3 is built from 14 residues. The V gene's germline CDR1 is PRHDT and CDR2 FYEKMQ (reference sequence). The DNA of the CDR3 is TGTGCCAGCAGGGTTAGGGAACCACAAGAGACCCAGTACTTC. Translating it yields CASRVREPQETQYF.

The V call is TRBV7-9, the J call TRBJ2-3; TRBD2 agrees at 9 bases. Germline V gene lookup returns CDR1 SEHNR and CDR2 FQNEAQ (reference sequence). The CDR3 has 16 amino acids. The V gene end was trimmed by 2 bases and the J gene end by 0 bases; junction bases not matched to a gene: 3. For the CDR3, the DNA is TGTGCCAGCAGCTTATCGGCGGGAGGGAGCACAGATACGCAGTATTTT. Translation: CASSLSAGGSTDTQYF.

In nucleotides, the CDR3 is TGCGCCAGCAGCCAAGTTCTGAGCTCCTACGAGCAGTACTTC. It yields the protein CASSQVLSSYEQYF. The gene calls are TRBV4-3 and TRBJ2-7; D call uncertain. V gave up 1 base and J gave up 0 bases, with 7 bases separating them. This CDR3 has 14 amino acids. From germline, CDR1 is LGHNA and CDR2 YSLEER.

This clonotype was picked up a small number of times. The chain joins TRBV11-2 to TRBJ2-3; possibly TRBD1 for D (6 bases). V gave up 0 bases and J gave up 2 bases, with 18 bases separating them. Germline CDR1 is SGHAT and CDR2 is FQNNGV. The CDR3 length is 18 residues. The CDR3 protein is CASSLDVWDINYTDTQYF. The CDR3, as DNA: TGTGCCAGCAGCTTAGATGTTTGGGACATCAATTACACAGATACGCAGTATTTT.

For this clonotype: Since the CDR3 does not end with the conserved phenylalanine or tryptophan, this likely comes from a read error. This chain connects TRBV4-1 to TRBJ2-4; D is perhaps TRBD1 or TRBD2 (5 bases each). Germline assignment: CDR1 MGHRA and CDR2 YSYEKL. The germline V and J ends were trimmed by 4 bases and 0 bases, with 19 bases remaining between them. CDR3 size: 18 residues. CDR3 in DNA: TGCGCCAGCAGCCCCCGGGACCTTAAAACGCTAGCCAAAAACATTCAGTACCTC. It yields the protein CASSPRDLKTLAKNIQYL.

This clonotype was seen a handful of times. The chain employs TRBV20-1 and TRBJ2-5, with TRBD2 identical over 12 bases. The last part of the DNA fits TRBJ2-1 better; the J call may be wrong. Germline V CDR1 and CDR2: DFQATT, SNEGSKA (reference sequence). The CDR3 totals 15 residues. The CDR3 bases are TGCAGTGCCCACAGGCTAGCGGGGGGGCGGAGTGAGCAGTTCTTC. Translated, it gives CSAHRLAGGRSEQFF.

The chain combines TRBV7-3 with TRBJ2-3, with D possibly called TRBD1 or TRBD2 (5 bases each). From germline, CDR1 is SGHTA and CDR2 FQGTGA. This CDR3 region has 13 residues. The V end was cut by 5 bases, the J end by 5 bases, with 11 bases between. The CDR3 loop reads CASSMGREDTQYF. The CDR3 nucleotides are TGTGCCAGCAGCATGGGACGAGAAGATACGCAGTATTTT.

This clonotype showed up just a few times. The V gene is TRBV20-1, the J gene TRBJ2-5; D possibly corresponds to TRBD2 (6 bases). In germline, CDR1 is DFQATT, CDR2 SNEGSKA (reference sequence). The CDR3 contains 13 residues. V gave up 5 bases and J gave up 8 bases, with 18 bases separating them. Written as DNA, the CDR3 is TGCAGTGCTGCCCGGACTATTTGGGGAACCCAGTACTTC. It encodes CSAARTIWGTQYF.

This clonotype showed up just a few times. The rearrangement uses TRBV27 and TRBJ1-1; possible D gene TRBD1, 5 bases. This CDR3 is 14 amino acids long. Looked up from germline, CDR1 is MNHEY and CDR2 is SMNVEV (reference sequence). Deletions cut 3 bases from V and 3 bases from J, with 11 bases between. CDR3 coding DNA: TGTGCCAGCAGTTTCGGGGTGGGGGACACTGAAGCTTTCTTT. It specifies CASSFGVGDTEAFF.

About this clonotype itself: One end of the junction does not line up with germline, which may come from a read error. This chain joins TRBV12-3 or TRBV12-4 and TRBJ2-2; 11 nucleotides align to TRBD2. CDR3 length: 17 residues. The CDR3 DNA is TGTGCCAGCAGATTAGCGGGGGGGCTGATCGACACCGGGGAGCTGTTTTTT. Its protein product is CASRLAGGLIDTGELFF.

This clonotype was counted between two and nine times. The chain is built from TRBV4-3 and TRBJ1-1; 7 bases are a match to TRBD1. The length of the CDR3 is 16 residues. Germline V lookup: CDR1 LGHNA, CDR2 YSLEER. V lost 0 bases to trimming and J lost 5 bases; unmatched junction nucleotides: 9. The CDR3 reads CASSQDWDSGLTEAFF. Here the CDR3 DNA reads TGCGCCAGCAGCCAAGATTGGGACAGCGGTTTAACTGAAGCTTTCTTT.

The chain uses TRBV12-3 or TRBV12-4 and TRBJ1-2; D call uncertain. The CDR3 covers 12 residues. Trimming pared 7 bases from V and 8 bases from J, leaving 14 bases between. Here the CDR3 reads CASNNVQWGYTF. CDR3 bases: TGTGCCAGCAATAACGTTCAATGGGGCTACACCTTC.

This clonotype showed up just a few times. The J gene is TRBJ2-7, the V gene TRBV4-2, with D possibly matching TRBD2 (6 bases). Germline V lookup: CDR1 LGHNA, CDR2 YNFKEQ. The CDR3 spans 15 residues. V was shortened by 0 bases and J by 3 bases, with 12 bases between the two germline ends. Here the CDR3 DNA reads TGTGCCAGCAGCCAAGATGGGACTTCGGACTACGAGCAGTACTTC. Its protein product is CASSQDGTSDYEQYF.

In its sample, this clonotype was seen a few times. The chain combines TRBV7-9 with TRBJ2-7; 10 nucleotides agree with TRBD1. V shed 5 bases, J shed 2 bases, and the junction held 6 bases outside the gene matches. The CDR3 is 15 amino acids. Germline CDR1 reads SEHNR; CDR2 reads FQNEAQ (reference sequence). The CDR3 sequence is CASSLGTGVPYEQYF. CDR3 in DNA: TGTGCCAGCAGCCTCGGGACAGGGGTTCCCTACGAGCAGTACTTC. Based on the CDR3 plus reference TRBV7-9 and TRBJ2-7, the full variable domain is DTGVSQNPRHKITKRGQNVTFRCDPISEHNRLYWYRQTLGQGPEFLTYFQNEAQLEKSRLLSDRFSAERPKGSFSTLEIQRTEQGDSAMYLCASSLGTGVPYEQYFGPGTRLTVT.